This T cell receptor beta chain emerged from a study of blood T cell repertoires in COVID-19. As handled by the study authors: Using reference gene primer amplification, nucleated cell counts were estimated. Here immunoSEQ multiplex PCR was the method, and the copy in TCRdb shows in-frame clones only, minus some. V and J calls and clone size are copied from that table; D and trimming were computed from the DNA. The sample has around 200,000 clones; approximately 83% are singletons. Trimming took off 1 base at V and 0 bases at J, with 7 bases between the two ends. Germline V gene sequence: CDR1 SGHTA, CDR2 FQGNSA. This CDR3 spans 14 amino acids.

The gene calls are TRBV7-2 and TRBJ2-7; D is ambiguous. This clonotype was sampled from a woman between 40 and 50 years old with COVID-19, enrolled during active disease. The sequenced sample consisted of peripheral blood. DNA of the CDR3: TGTGCCAGCAGCTTAGTACGCGGCTCCTACGAGCAGTACTTC. Protein: CASSLVRGSYEQYF.